Shown below are 19 T cell receptor beta chains from a single sample sequenced in a study of response to subunit inactivated influenza vaccine. MiXCR, applied by TCRdb to the RT-PCR reads, yields one record per CDR3 protein. The table lists 250,000 to 350,000 distinct CDR3 sequences, about 20% of them singletons, with 10% in the top ten. The material was PBMCs from blood, obtained about 19 months after vaccination. Receptors were obtained from a man between 50 and 70 years old who received an inactivated influenza vaccine.

V gene TRBV5-1 combines with J gene TRBJ2-3, with 7 bases lining up with TRBD1. CDR3 length: 15 residues. Germline V CDR1 and CDR2: SGHRS, YFSETQ. V lost 4 bases to trimming and J lost 1 base; unmatched junction nucleotides: 6. The CDR3 sequence: CASSDGTAGTDTQYF. Written as DNA, the CDR3 is TGCGCCAGCAGCGATGGGACAGCCGGCACAGATACGCAGTATTTT.

The J gene is TRBJ2-5, the V gene TRBV14, with TRBD2 matching 11 bases. In germline, CDR1 is SGHDN, CDR2 FVKESK. With V trimmed by 3 bases and J by 2 bases, 2 bases remained unmatched. This CDR3 comprises 15 residues. The CDR3 here is CASSHTSGGQETQYF. CDR3 sequence (DNA): TGTGCCAGCAGCCACACTAGCGGGGGACAAGAGACCCAGTACTTC.

This chain uses TRBV12-3 or TRBV12-4 with TRBJ2-3; D is perhaps TRBD1 (6 bases). V was trimmed by 2 bases and J by 6 bases, leaving 15 bases between them. This CDR3 region has 15 residues. Written as DNA, the CDR3 is TGTGCCAGCAGTTTAAGGGTGACAGGCCAGGATACGCAGTATTTT. It is translated as CASSLRVTGQDTQYF.

The chain has TRBV30 and TRBJ2-5, with 7 bases fitting TRBD2. V was pared by 4 bases and J by 2 bases, with 7 bases of the junction left unmatched. Germline CDR1 is GTSNPN and CDR2 is SVGIG (reference sequence). The CDR3 consists of 14 residues. The chain's CDR3 is CAWNRGSGQETQYF. CDR3 bases: TGTGCCTGGAATAGAGGTAGCGGGCAAGAGACCCAGTACTTC.

V usage is TRBV27 and J usage is TRBJ2-3; 11 positions match TRBD2. Losses at the gene ends were 4 bases for V and 0 bases for J; bases not matched to a gene: 3. The germline CDR1 and CDR2 sequences are MNHEY and SMNVEV (reference sequence). The CDR3 sequence is 16 residues long. The chain's CDR3 is CASSWGLAESTDTQYF. The CDR3 DNA follows: TGTGCCAGCAGTTGGGGACTAGCGGAGAGCACAGATACGCAGTATTTT.

The chain couples TRBV5-4 to TRBJ1-2; possible D gene TRBD1, 6 bases. The CDR3 spans 15 residues. Germline loops: CDR1 SGHNT, CDR2 YYREEE (reference sequence). Trimming left V 0 bases short and J 8 bases short, with 17 bases between. The CDR3: CASSLGGPGRGGYTF. The CDR3 coding sequence is TGTGCCAGCAGCTTGGGGGGGCCGGGACGAGGGGGCTACACCTTC.

The rearrangement links TRBV20-1 to TRBJ2-1, with TRBD2 identical over 7 bases. V was pared by 3 bases and J by 8 bases, with 13 bases of the junction left unmatched. This CDR3 has 15 residues. Germline V gives CDR1 DFQATT, CDR2 SNEGSKA (reference sequence). The CDR3 bases are TGCAGTGCTAGGGCCGGGACTACCAAACACGATGAGCAGTTCTTC. Its protein product is CSARAGTTKHDEQFF.

The table lists this clonotype with many counts. The V and J genes are TRBV12-3 or TRBV12-4 and TRBJ1-1, with D maybe TRBD1 (6 bases). This CDR3 has 14 amino acids. The V end was cut by 5 bases, the J end by 4 bases, with 14 bases between. CDR3 DNA sequence: TGTGCCAGCAGTCCCCGGGGGCCGAGCACTGAAGCTTTCTTT. Protein: CASSPRGPSTEAFF.

CDR3 bases: TGTGCCAGCACCTTGGGGGGGCCCAGCACCGGGGAGCTGTTTTTT. It encodes CASTLGGPSTGELFF. The chain has TRBV12-3 or TRBV12-4 and TRBJ2-2, with D possibly being TRBD2 (7 bases). V lost 7 bases, J lost 4 bases, and 16 bases lay in between. This CDR3 spans 15 amino acids.

This chain joins TRBV29-1 and TRBJ2-7; 7 bases are shared with TRBD2. The ends lost 4 bases at V and 3 bases at J; junction bases unmatched: 6. CDR3 length: 13 residues. Germline assignment: CDR1 SQVTM and CDR2 ANQGSEA. CDR3 protein: CSVASGEIYEQYF. The DNA for the CDR3 is TGCAGCGTTGCTAGCGGAGAAATCTACGAGCAGTACTTC.

The chain is built from TRBV10-1 and TRBJ1-1; D is unresolved. The CDR3 has 11 residues. Germline assignment: CDR1 WNHNN and CDR2 SYGVQD (reference sequence). Trimming took off 6 bases at V and 8 bases at J, with 10 bases between the two ends. CDR3 residues: CASREGSEAFF. The CDR3, as DNA: TGCGCCAGCAGAGAAGGATCCGAAGCTTTCTTT.

The rearrangement links TRBV6-1 to TRBJ1-5; D is perhaps TRBD1 (6 bases). The ends were cut back, 7 bases at V and 7 bases at J, with 14 bases in the middle. This CDR3 contains 13 residues. Germline V gene lookup returns CDR1 MNHNS and CDR2 SASEGT. CDR3 DNA sequence: TGTGCCAGCAACCCGGGGGCGAGGCAGCCCCAGCATTTT. This translates into CASNPGARQPQHF.

The J gene is TRBJ2-7, the V gene TRBV11-2, with TRBD2 matching 9 bases. The V gene's germline CDR1 is SGHAT and CDR2 FQNNGV. J lost 2 bases, V lost 5 bases, and 7 bases had no gene match. This CDR3 spans 15 amino acids. In DNA, the CDR3 is TGTGCCAGCAGCCTGCTCGCGGGAGGGCCCTACGAGCAGTACTTC. Its protein product is CASSLLAGGPYEQYF.

At least ten counts were recorded for this clonotype. CDR3 in DNA: TGTGCCACCAGCAGAGGAAGACTACTACTCAATGAGCAGTTCTTC. Translation gives CATSRGRLLLNEQFF. V usage is TRBV15 and J usage is TRBJ2-1; the D gene is possibly TRBD2 (5 bases). In germline, CDR1 is LNHNV, CDR2 YYDKDF (reference sequence). Trimming removed 1 base from V and 6 bases from J, with 13 bases in between. The CDR3 totals 15 residues.

This chain joins TRBV7-3 and TRBJ1-1; 8 bases match TRBD1. CDR1 is SGHTA and CDR2 is FQGTGA in the germline V gene. The trim removed 3 bases at V and 1 base at J, leaving 4 bases unmatched. The CDR3 spans 15 residues. The CDR3 DNA reads as TGTGCCAGCAGCTTGACAGGGGCCGGGAACACTGAAGCTTTCTTT. Translation: CASSLTGAGNTEAFF.

This clonotype has only one observation. This sequence joins TRBV25-1 and TRBJ2-3; the D gene could be TRBD1 or TRBD2 (5 bases each). The V and J ends lost 4 bases and 5 bases respectively, with 7 bases between them. From germline, CDR1 is MGHDK and CDR2 SYGVNS. This CDR3 comprises 12 residues. The CDR3, as DNA: TGTGCCAGCAGTGGGGGGTTAGATACGCAGTATTTT. It yields the protein CASSGGLDTQYF.

The CDR3 spells CAWGWTAGNSPLHF. The CDR3 nucleotides are TGTGCCTGGGGGTGGACAGCAGGCAATTCACCCCTCCACTTT. The chain couples TRBV30 to TRBJ1-6; D may be TRBD1 (6 bases). With 5 bases removed from V and 7 bases from J, the gap between germline ends came to 15 bases. Germline V gene data show CDR1 as GTSNPN and CDR2 as SVGIG (reference sequence). The CDR3 has 14 residues.

The chain combines TRBV10-3 with TRBJ2-7; unclear D gene. The CDR3 consists of 12 residues. Looked up from germline, CDR1 is ENHRY and CDR2 is SYGVKD. V was trimmed by 0 bases and J by 4 bases, leaving 4 bases between them. The CDR3 reads CAISESGYEQYF. DNA for the CDR3: TGTGCCATCAGTGAGTCGGGTTACGAGCAGTACTTC.

This clonotype was recorded at least ten times. This chain joins TRBV3-1 and TRBJ1-2, with D possibly TRBD1 on 5 matching bases. V lost 0 bases and J lost 7, with 9 bases in between. The germline V gene encodes CDR1 LGHDT and CDR2 YNNKEL (reference sequence). This CDR3 region has 13 residues. This CDR3 is CASSQDRVGGYTF. The CDR3 bases are TGTGCCAGCAGCCAAGACAGGGTCGGTGGCTACACCTTC. The whole variable domain, filled in from reference TRBV3-1 and TRBJ1-2, reads DTAVSQTPKYLVTQMGNDKSIKCEQNLGHDTMYWYKQDSKKFLKIMFSYNNKELIINETVPNRFSPKSPDKAHLNLHINSLELGDSAVYFCASSQDRVGGYTFGSGTRLTVV.